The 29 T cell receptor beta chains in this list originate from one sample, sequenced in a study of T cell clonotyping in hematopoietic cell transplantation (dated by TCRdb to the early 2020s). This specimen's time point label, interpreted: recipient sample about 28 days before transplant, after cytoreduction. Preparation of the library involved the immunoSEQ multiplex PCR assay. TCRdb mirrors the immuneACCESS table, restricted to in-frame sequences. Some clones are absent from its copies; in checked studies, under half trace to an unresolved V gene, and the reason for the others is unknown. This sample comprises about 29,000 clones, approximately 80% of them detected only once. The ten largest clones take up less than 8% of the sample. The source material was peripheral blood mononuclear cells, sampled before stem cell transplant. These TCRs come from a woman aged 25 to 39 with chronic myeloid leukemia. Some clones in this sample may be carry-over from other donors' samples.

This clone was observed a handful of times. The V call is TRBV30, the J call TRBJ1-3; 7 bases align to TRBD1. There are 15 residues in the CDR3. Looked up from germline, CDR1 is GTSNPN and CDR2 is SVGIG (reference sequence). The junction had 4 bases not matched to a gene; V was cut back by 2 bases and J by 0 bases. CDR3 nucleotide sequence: TGTGCCTGGAGTAGACAGGGTCTCTCTGGAAACACCATATATTTT. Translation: CAWSRQGLSGNTIYF.

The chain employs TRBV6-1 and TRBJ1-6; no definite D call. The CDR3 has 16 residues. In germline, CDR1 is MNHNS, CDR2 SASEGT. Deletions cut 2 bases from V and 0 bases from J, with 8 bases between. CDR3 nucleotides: TGTGCCAGCAGTGAATCAGGAAGCTCCTATAATTCACCCCTCCACTTT. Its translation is CASSESGSSYNSPLHF.

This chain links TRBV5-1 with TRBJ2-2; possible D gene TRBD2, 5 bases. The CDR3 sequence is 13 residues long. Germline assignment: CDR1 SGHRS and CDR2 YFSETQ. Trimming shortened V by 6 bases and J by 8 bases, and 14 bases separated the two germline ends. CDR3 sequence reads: CASTPEARGELFF. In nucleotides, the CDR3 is TGCGCCAGCACCCCGGAGGCCCGGGGGGAGCTGTTTTTT.

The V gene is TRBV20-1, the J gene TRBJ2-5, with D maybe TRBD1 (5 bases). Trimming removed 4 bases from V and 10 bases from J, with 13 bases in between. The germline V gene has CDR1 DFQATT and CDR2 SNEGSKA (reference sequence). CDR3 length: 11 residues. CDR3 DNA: TGCAGTGCTAAAGGGGCTAAGGACCAGTACTTC. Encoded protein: CSAKGAKDQYF.

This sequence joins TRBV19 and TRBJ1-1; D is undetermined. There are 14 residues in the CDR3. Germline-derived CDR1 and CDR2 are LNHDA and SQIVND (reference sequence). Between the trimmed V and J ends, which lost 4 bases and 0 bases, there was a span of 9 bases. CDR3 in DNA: TGTGCCAGTAGTACCTCAAGACTGAACACTGAAGCTTTCTTT. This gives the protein CASSTSRLNTEAFF.

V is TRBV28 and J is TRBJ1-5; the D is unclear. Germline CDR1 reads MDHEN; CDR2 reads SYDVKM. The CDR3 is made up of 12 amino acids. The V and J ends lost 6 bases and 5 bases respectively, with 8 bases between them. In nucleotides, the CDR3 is TGTGCCAGCAGACTCGGGGATCAGCCCCAGCATTTT. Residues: CASRLGDQPQHF. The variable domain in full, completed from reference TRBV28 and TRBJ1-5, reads DVKVTQSSRYLVKRTGEKVFLECVQDMDHENMFWYRQDPGLGLRLIYFSYDVKMKEKGDIPEGYSVSREKKERFSLILESASTNQTSMYLCASRLGDQPQHFGDGTRLSIL.

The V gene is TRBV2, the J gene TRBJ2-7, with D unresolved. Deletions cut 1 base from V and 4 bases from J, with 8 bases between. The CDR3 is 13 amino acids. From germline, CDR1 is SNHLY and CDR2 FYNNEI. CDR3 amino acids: CASSEERQYEQYV. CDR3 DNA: TGTGCCAGCAGTGAAGAACGGCAGTACGAGCAGTACGTC.

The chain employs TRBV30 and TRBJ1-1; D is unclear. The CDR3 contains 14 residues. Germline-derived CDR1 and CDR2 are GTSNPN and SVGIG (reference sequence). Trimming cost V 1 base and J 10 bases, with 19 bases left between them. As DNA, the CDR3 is TGTGCCTGGAGTGGTTACAATCCTATACCAGGAGCTTTCTTT. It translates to CAWSGYNPIPGAFF.

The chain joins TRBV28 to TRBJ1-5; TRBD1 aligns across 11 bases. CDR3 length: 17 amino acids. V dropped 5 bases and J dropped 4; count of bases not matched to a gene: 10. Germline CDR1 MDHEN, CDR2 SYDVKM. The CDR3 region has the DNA TGTGCCAGCAGTCTGATCGGGACAGGGGGTAGAAATCAGCCCCAGCATTTT. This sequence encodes CASSLIGTGGRNQPQHF.

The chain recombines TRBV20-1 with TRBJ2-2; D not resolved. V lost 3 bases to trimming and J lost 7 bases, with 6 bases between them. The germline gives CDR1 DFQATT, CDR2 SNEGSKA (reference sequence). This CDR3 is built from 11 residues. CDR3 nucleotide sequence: TGCAGTGCTAGTTGGGGCGGGGAGCTGTTTTTT. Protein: CSASWGGELFF.

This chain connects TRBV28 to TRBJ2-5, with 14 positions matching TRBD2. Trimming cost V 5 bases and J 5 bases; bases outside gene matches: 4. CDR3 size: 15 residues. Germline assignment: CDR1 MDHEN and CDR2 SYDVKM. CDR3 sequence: CASSPTSGGAETQYF. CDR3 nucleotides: TGTGCCAGCAGTCCGACTAGCGGGGGGGCTGAGACCCAGTACTTC.

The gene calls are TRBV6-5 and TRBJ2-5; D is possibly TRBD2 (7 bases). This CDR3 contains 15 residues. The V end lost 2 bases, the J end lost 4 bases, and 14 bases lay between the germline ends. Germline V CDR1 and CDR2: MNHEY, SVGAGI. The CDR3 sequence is CASSYGGGAGETQYF. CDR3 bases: TGTGCCAGCAGTTACGGAGGGGGGGCCGGAGAGACCCAGTACTTC.

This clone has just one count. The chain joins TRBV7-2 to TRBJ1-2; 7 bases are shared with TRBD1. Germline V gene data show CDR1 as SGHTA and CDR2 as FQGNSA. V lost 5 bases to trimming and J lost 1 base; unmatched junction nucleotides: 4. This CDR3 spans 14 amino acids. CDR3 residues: CASSADRDNYGYTF. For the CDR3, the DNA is TGTGCCAGCAGCGCCGACAGGGATAACTATGGCTACACCTTC.

The CDR3 nucleotides are TGTGCCAGCAGTGACGGGACAGGGGGCGCAGATACGCAGTATTTT. This codes for CASSDGTGGADTQYF. The chain couples TRBV6-4 to TRBJ2-3; TRBD1 agrees at 12 bases. This CDR3 has 15 amino acids. CDR1 and CDR2 from the germline V gene are MRHNA and SNTAGT. The trim removed 2 bases at V and 4 bases at J, leaving 1 base unmatched.

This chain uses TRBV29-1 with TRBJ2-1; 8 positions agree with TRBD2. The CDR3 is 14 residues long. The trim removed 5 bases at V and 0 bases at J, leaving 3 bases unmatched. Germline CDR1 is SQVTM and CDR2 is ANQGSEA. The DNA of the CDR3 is TGCAGCGTTAAGCGGGGGAGCTCCTACAATGAGCAGTTCTTC. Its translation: CSVKRGSSYNEQFF.

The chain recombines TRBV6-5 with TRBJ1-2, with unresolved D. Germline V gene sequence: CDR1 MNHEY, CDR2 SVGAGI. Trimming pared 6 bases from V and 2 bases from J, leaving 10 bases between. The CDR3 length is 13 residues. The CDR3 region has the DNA TGTGCCAGCAGGCCGGGTCAAAACTATGGCTACACCTTC. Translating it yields CASRPGQNYGYTF.

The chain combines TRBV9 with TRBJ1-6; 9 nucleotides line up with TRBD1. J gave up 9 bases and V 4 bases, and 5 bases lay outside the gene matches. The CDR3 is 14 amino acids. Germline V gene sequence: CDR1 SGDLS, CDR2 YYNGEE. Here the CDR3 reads CASSFGQGRSPLHF. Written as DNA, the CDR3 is TGTGCCAGCAGCTTTGGACAGGGGCGTTCACCCCTCCACTTT.

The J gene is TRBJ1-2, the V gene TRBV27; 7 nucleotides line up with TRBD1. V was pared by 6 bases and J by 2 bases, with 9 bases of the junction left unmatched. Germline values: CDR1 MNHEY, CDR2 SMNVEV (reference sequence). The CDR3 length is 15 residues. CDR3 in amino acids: CASSQPGQRNYGYTF. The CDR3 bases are TGTGCCAGCAGCCAACCGGGACAGCGCAACTATGGCTACACCTTC.

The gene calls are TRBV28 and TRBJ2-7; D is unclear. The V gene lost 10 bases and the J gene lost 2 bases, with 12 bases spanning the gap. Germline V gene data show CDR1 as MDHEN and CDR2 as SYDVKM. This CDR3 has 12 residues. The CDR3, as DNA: TGTGCCACCGCCCTAACCCCCTACGAGCAGTACGTC. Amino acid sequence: CATALTPYEQYV.

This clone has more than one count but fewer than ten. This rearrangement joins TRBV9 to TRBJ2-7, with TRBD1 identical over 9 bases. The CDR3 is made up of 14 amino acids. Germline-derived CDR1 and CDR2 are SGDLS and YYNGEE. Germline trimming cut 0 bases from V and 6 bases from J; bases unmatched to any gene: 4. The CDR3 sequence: CASSVGTGVVEQYF. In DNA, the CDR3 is TGTGCCAGCAGCGTAGGGACAGGGGTGGTCGAGCAGTACTTC.

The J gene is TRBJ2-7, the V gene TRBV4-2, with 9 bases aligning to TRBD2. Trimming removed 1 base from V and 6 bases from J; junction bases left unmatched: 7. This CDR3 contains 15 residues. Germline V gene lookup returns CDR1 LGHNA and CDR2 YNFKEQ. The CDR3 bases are TGTGCCAGCAGCCAAGTTTGGGGTAGCGGGGGCGAGCAGTACTTC. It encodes CASSQVWGSGGEQYF.

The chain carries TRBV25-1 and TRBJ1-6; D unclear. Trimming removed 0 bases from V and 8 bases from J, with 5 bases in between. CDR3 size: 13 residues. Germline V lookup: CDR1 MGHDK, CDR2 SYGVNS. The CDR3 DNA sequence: TGTGCCAGCAGTGAATATATGGATTCACCCCTCCACTTT. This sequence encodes CASSEYMDSPLHF. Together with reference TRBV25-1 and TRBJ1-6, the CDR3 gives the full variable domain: EADIYQTPRYLVIGTGKKITLECSQTMGHDKMYWYQQDPGMELHLIHYSYGVNSTEKGDLSSESTVSRIRTEHFPLTLESARPSHTSQYLCASSEYMDSPLHFGNGTRLTVT.

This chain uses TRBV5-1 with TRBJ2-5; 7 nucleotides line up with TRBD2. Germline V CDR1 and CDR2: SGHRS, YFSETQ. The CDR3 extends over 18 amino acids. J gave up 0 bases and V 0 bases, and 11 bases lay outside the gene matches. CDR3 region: CASSLAGGPSVYQETQYF. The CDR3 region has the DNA TGCGCCAGCAGCTTGGCGGGGGGACCGAGCGTGTACCAAGAGACCCAGTACTTC.

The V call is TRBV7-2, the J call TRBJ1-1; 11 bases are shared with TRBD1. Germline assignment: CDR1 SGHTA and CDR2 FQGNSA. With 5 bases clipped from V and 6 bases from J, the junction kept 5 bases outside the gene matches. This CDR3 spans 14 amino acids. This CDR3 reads CASSLGQGEPEAFF. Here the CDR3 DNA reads TGTGCCAGCAGCCTGGGACAGGGGGAACCTGAAGCTTTCTTT.

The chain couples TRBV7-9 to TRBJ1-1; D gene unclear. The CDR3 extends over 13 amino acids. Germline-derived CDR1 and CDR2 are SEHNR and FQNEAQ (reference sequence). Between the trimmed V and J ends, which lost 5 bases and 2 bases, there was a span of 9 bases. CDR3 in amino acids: CASSPQTNTEAFF. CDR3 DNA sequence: TGTGCCAGCAGCCCCCAGACAAACACTGAAGCTTTCTTT.

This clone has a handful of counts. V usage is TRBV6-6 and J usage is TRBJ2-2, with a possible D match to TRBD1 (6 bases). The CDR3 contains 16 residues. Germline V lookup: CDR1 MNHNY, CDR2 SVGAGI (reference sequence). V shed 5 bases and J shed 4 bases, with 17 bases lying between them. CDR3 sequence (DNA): TGTGCCAGCAGTAAAAAACAGGGTCCGAGCACCGGGGAGCTGTTTTTT. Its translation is CASSKKQGPSTGELFF.

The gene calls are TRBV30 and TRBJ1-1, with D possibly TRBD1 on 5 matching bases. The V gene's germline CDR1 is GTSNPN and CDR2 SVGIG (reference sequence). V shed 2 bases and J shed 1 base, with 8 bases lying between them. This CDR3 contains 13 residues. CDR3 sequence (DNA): TGTGCCTGGAGTTCGGGGGGGAACACTGAAGCTTTCTTT. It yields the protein CAWSSGGNTEAFF. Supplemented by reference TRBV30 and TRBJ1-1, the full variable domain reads SQTIHQWPATLVQPVGSPLSLECTVEGTSNPNLYWYRQAAGRGLQLLFYSVGIGQISSEVPQNLSASRPQDRQFILSSKKLLLSDSGFYLCAWSSGGNTEAFFGQGTRLTVV.

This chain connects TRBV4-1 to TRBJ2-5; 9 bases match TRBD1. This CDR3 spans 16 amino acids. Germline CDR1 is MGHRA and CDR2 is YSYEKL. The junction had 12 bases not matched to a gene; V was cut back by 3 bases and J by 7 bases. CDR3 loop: CASSQEPGQGLGTQYF. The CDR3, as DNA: TGCGCCAGCAGCCAGGAACCGGGACAGGGCCTAGGGACCCAGTACTTC.

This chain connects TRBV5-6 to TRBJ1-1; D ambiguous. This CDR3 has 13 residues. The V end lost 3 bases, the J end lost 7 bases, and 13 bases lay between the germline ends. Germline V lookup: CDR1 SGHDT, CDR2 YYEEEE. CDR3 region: CASSWTGLGEAFF. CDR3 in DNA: TGTGCCAGCAGCTGGACCGGGCTGGGTGAAGCTTTCTTT.